A single sample is the source of the 23 T cell receptor beta chains below, sequenced in a study of cytomegalovirus exposure and HLA in healthy donors. The PCR made use of 60 Vbeta and 13 Jbeta primers. The table came from immunoSEQ multiplex PCR; TCRdb's copy has only in-frame clones and leaves some out. The sample includes approximately 160,000 clones, around 68% seen only once; the top ten take roughly 1.4%. Material for sequencing was PBMCs. Receptors were obtained from a man in his forties or fifties in good health and CMV-seronegative.

This clone was found a few times. The chain carries TRBV14 and TRBJ2-1, with TRBD1 matching 11 bases. Germline V CDR1 and CDR2: SGHDN, FVKESK. This CDR3 is 16 amino acids long. The junction had 6 bases not matched to a gene; V was cut back by 2 bases and J by 6 bases. In nucleotides, the CDR3 is TGTGCCAGCAGCCAAAGGGCCGGGACAGGGGGCAATGAGCAGTTCTTC. It is translated as CASSQRAGTGGNEQFF.

V gene TRBV4-1 combines with J gene TRBJ2-7; D unclear. Germline V CDR1 and CDR2: MGHRA, YSYEKL. V was shortened by 2 bases and J by 6 bases, with 11 bases between the two germline ends. The CDR3 loop spans 13 amino acids. CDR3 nucleotide sequence: TGCGCCAGCAGCCAATCGGCGGTGGCCGAGCAGTACTTC. Its translation: CASSQSAVAEQYF.

This clone was seen a few times. The chain uses TRBV19 and TRBJ1-1; D unresolved. This CDR3 is 14 amino acids long. Trimming took off 6 bases at V and 1 base at J, with 12 bases between the two ends. CDR1 LNHDA and CDR2 SQIVND come from the germline V gene (reference sequence). The CDR3 nucleotides read TGTGCCAGTAGCCCTTTTTCTCGGAACACTGAAGCTTTCTTT. Its protein product is CASSPFSRNTEAFF.

This clone appeared a single time. The CDR3 DNA reads as TGTGCCAGTAGTATAGTCGCGGGACAGCCCTCCTACAATGAGCAGTTCTTC. This translates into CASSIVAGQPSYNEQFF. This rearrangement joins TRBV19 to TRBJ2-1; weak D call: TRBD1 (7 bases). Germline V gives CDR1 LNHDA, CDR2 SQIVND (reference sequence). CDR3 length: 17 amino acids. Trimming stripped 1 base from V and 0 bases from J, with 13 bases between. The complete variable domain, with remaining parts taken from reference TRBV19 and TRBJ2-1, reads DGGITQSPKYLFRKEGQNVTLSCEQNLNHDAMYWYRQDPGQGLRLIYYSQIVNDFQKGDIAEGYSVSREKKESFPLTVTSAQKNPTAFYLCASSIVAGQPSYNEQFFGPGTRLTVL.

This chain uses TRBV9 with TRBJ1-4; TRBD1 matches 10 bases. Unmatched junction bases numbered 8, after V lost 4 bases and J lost 5 bases. The germline V gene encodes CDR1 SGDLS and CDR2 YYNGEE. The CDR3 spans 16 residues. The CDR3 DNA is TGTGCCAGCAGCCTGGGGACAGGGGCGAGAAATGAAAAACTGTTTTTT. Amino acid sequence: CASSLGTGARNEKLFF.

J is TRBJ1-1 and V is TRBV6-6, with 8 bases matching TRBD1. V dropped 9 bases and J dropped 3; count of bases not matched to a gene: 6. From germline, CDR1 is MNHNY and CDR2 SVGAGI (reference sequence). The CDR3 extends over 13 amino acids. CDR3 sequence: CASGQGSYTEAFF. The CDR3 DNA is TGTGCCAGTGGACAGGGATCGTACACTGAAGCTTTCTTT.

The chain is built from TRBV4-2 and TRBJ2-1; a possible D gene is TRBD1 (5 bases). V was shortened by 0 bases and J by 4 bases, with 7 bases between the two germline ends. Germline V CDR1 and CDR2: LGHNA, YNFKEQ. The CDR3 is made up of 14 amino acids. The CDR3 is CASSQDHRYNEQFF. CDR3 in DNA: TGTGCCAGCAGCCAAGATCACAGGTACAATGAGCAGTTCTTC.

The chain recombines TRBV6-5 with TRBJ2-5; 7 bases match TRBD1. The trim removed 7 bases at V and 4 bases at J, leaving 9 bases unmatched. The CDR3 spans 14 residues. The germline V gene encodes CDR1 MNHEY and CDR2 SVGAGI. The CDR3 region has the DNA TGTGCCAGCAACGACAGGGTGAGAGGAGAGACCCAGTACTTC. Protein: CASNDRVRGETQYF.

In its sample, this clone was seen a few times. V usage is TRBV11-2 and J usage is TRBJ2-7, with D perhaps TRBD1 (6 bases). The CDR3 has 13 residues. V was shortened by 4 bases and J by 3 bases, with 10 bases between the two germline ends. From germline, CDR1 is SGHAT and CDR2 FQNNGV. DNA of the CDR3: TGTGCCAGCAGCTGGACAGACCTCTACGAGCAGTACTTC. Its translation: CASSWTDLYEQYF.

This rearrangement joins TRBV28 to TRBJ2-5; TRBD2 aligns across 9 bases. Losses at the gene ends were 4 bases for V and 5 bases for J; bases not matched to a gene: 8. The germline V gene has CDR1 MDHEN and CDR2 SYDVKM. CDR3 length equals 15 residues. The CDR3 loop is CASSSLAGAQETQYF. In DNA, the CDR3 is TGTGCCAGCAGTTCACTAGCGGGCGCCCAGGAGACCCAGTACTTC.

The chain employs TRBV5-1 and TRBJ2-7, with 9 bases that match TRBD2. The ends lost 0 bases at V and 3 bases at J; junction bases unmatched: 4. This CDR3 has 15 residues. Germline V gives CDR1 SGHRS, CDR2 YFSETQ. The CDR3 region has the DNA TGCGCCAGCAGCTTGGGTCTAGCGGGGAACTACGAGCAGTACTTC. It encodes CASSLGLAGNYEQYF.

This clone was found once. The chain has TRBV2 and TRBJ1-6, with D possibly TRBD1 on 6 matching bases. The germline V gene has CDR1 SNHLY and CDR2 FYNNEI. The CDR3 runs 16 residues. Trimming shortened V by 2 bases and J by 9 bases, and 17 bases separated the two germline ends. In DNA, the CDR3 is TGTGCCAGCAGTGAACCCGCATCGGGGACACTTTCACCCCTCCACTTT. Translating gives CASSEPASGTLSPLHF.

CDR3 in amino acids: CASSFEVLGTEAFF. The CDR3 DNA reads TGTGCCAGCAGCTTTGAGGTTTTGGGCACTGAAGCTTTCTTT. This chain joins TRBV7-8 and TRBJ1-1; D is unclear. The CDR3 covers 14 residues. The V end lost 3 bases, the J end lost 4 bases, and 12 bases lay between the germline ends. In germline, CDR1 is SGHVS, CDR2 FQNEAQ.

The J gene is TRBJ1-2, the V gene TRBV5-4; D unclear. This CDR3 comprises 15 residues. The V end was cut by 3 bases, the J end by 6 bases, with 18 bases between. CDR1 and CDR2 (germline): SGHNT, YYREEE (reference sequence). The CDR3, as DNA: TGTGCCAGCAGCTCGGCCGCCCGGGTAGGAGATGGCTACACCTTC. It is translated as CASSSAARVGDGYTF.

This chain uses TRBV5-5 with TRBJ1-5; D might be TRBD1 (5 bases). The CDR3 consists of 15 residues. V lost 4 bases and J lost 6, with 17 bases in between. The germline V gene has CDR1 SGHKS and CDR2 YYEKEE (reference sequence). CDR3 bases: TGTGCCAGCAGCCCTGCGGGGCAGGGTAGTCAGCCCCAGCATTTT. Translation: CASSPAGQGSQPQHF.

This clone was found a few times. The chain couples TRBV7-6 to TRBJ2-1, with TRBD1 matching 9 bases. Germline-derived CDR1 and CDR2 are SGHVS and FNYEAQ. The CDR3 has 15 residues. The V and J ends lost 2 bases and 5 bases, in that order; junction bases with no gene match: 4. The CDR3 is CASSLRDRVDNEQFF. As DNA, the CDR3 is TGTGCCAGCAGCTTAAGGGACAGGGTAGACAATGAGCAGTTCTTC.

The rearrangement joins TRBV10-3 to TRBJ1-1; 9 bases are shared with TRBD1. Germline assignment: CDR1 ENHRY and CDR2 SYGVKD. This CDR3 has 15 amino acids. The trim removed 5 bases at V and 0 bases at J, leaving 4 bases unmatched. CDR3 DNA sequence: TGTGCCATCAGTAGACAGGGGGAGGTGAACACTGAAGCTTTCTTT. This gives the protein CAISRQGEVNTEAFF.

This clone showed up just a few times. This chain links TRBV28 with TRBJ2-7; 7 bases are a match to TRBD1. In germline, CDR1 is MDHEN, CDR2 SYDVKM. The CDR3 is 14 residues long. J was trimmed by 2 bases and V by 7 bases; bases with no gene match: 8. The CDR3 loop is CASTSDRIPYEQYF. The CDR3 DNA reads TGTGCCAGCACGTCGGACAGGATACCCTACGAGCAGTACTTC.

This clone was observed once. The rearrangement uses TRBV7-8 and TRBJ2-5, with 7 bases matching TRBD2. Per the germline V gene, CDR1 is SGHVS and CDR2 is FQNEAQ. J gave up 5 bases and V 3 bases, and 6 bases lay outside the gene matches. The CDR3 spans 14 residues. Written as DNA, the CDR3 is TGTGCCAGCAGCTTCGCGGGACTACGGGAGACCCAGTACTTC. It yields the protein CASSFAGLRETQYF.

This sequence joins TRBV6-1 and TRBJ1-4; D uncertain. CDR3 length: 13 amino acids. Germline V gene sequence: CDR1 MNHNS, CDR2 SASEGT. Trimming removed 10 bases at V and 0 bases at J, with 9 bases between. CDR3 DNA sequence: TGTGCCATCCGAAGCGCAACTAATGAAAAACTGTTTTTT. It is translated as CAIRSATNEKLFF.

This chain joins TRBV6-5 and TRBJ2-2; 7 nucleotides align to TRBD2. J lost 5 bases, V lost 4 bases, and 10 bases had no gene match. The CDR3 runs to 16 residues. The germline V gene has CDR1 MNHEY and CDR2 SVGAGI. This CDR3 reads CASSSLGGGGTGELFF. CDR3 bases: TGTGCCAGCAGTTCTCTGGGTGGGGGGGGGACCGGGGAGCTGTTTTTT.

The chain combines TRBV9 with TRBJ2-1, with D possibly TRBD1 on 7 matching bases. Germline V gene lookup returns CDR1 SGDLS and CDR2 YYNGEE. The CDR3 spans 16 residues. V was cut by 0 bases and J by 6 bases, with 16 bases left in between. CDR3 region: CASSVGPSGGSNEQFF. The CDR3 DNA is TGTGCCAGCAGCGTAGGACCATCAGGGGGGTCCAATGAGCAGTTCTTC.

The sample holds a few counts of this clone. J is TRBJ1-1 and V is TRBV6-5; the match to TRBD1 covers 8 bases. This CDR3 is 15 amino acids long. V gave up 0 bases and J gave up 4 bases; unmatched junction bases: 4. Germline CDR1 and CDR2: MNHEY and SVGAGI. The CDR3 sequence: CASSYSGTGGTEAFF. The CDR3 coding sequence is TGTGCCAGCAGTTACTCGGGCACAGGGGGCACTGAAGCTTTCTTT.